The 19 T cell receptor beta chains given below trace back to one sample, sequenced in a study of shared clonotypes between healthy human individuals (dated by TCRdb to 2018 to 2021). Libraries were made using the immunoSEQ multiplex PCR assay. Held by TCRdb, this immuneACCESS table contains in-frame sequences only and omits some clones. Under half of the omission traces to an unresolved V gene where checked; the cause of the rest is unknown. The table for this sample lists a few million clones; just over 90% of them were counted only once. The leading ten clones occupy about 0.39% of the sample. The sequencing sample was made of naive CD4+ T cells from PBMCs. The sample's cell subset or site label, decoded: CD45RA+ positively selected. Receptor source: a man aged 18 to 30 in good health. Some clones in this sample may be carry-over from other donors' samples.

Remarks on this clone: At the DNA level, this CDR3 is encoded by other sequences in the same sample as well. This chain joins TRBV18 and TRBJ2-7; tentatively, D is TRBD1 or TRBD2 (6 bases each). The CDR3 length is 14 residues. Germline V gives CDR1 KGHSH, CDR2 LQKENI. Trimming removed 2 bases from V and 2 bases from J, with 10 bases in between. The CDR3 is CASSPGGTPYEQYF. CDR3 DNA sequence: TGTGCCAGCTCACCAGGGGGGACACCCTACGAGCAGTACTTC.

The chain carries TRBV28 and TRBJ1-4; perhaps TRBD1 as D (6 bases). Trimming removed 6 bases at V and 10 bases at J, with 21 bases between. Germline CDR1 is MDHEN and CDR2 is SYDVKM. There are 15 residues in the CDR3. In DNA, the CDR3 is TGTGCCAGCAGCCAGAACAGGGCGGACTTTCGAAAACTGTTTTTT. It specifies CASSQNRADFRKLFF.

The chain uses TRBV14 and TRBJ1-1; D unresolved. The CDR3 is made up of 15 amino acids. Germline CDR1 and CDR2: SGHDN and FVKESK. V was shortened by 1 base and J by 4 bases, with 13 bases between the two germline ends. The CDR3 loop is CASSQGVRSGTEAFF. The CDR3 coding sequence is TGTGCCAGCAGCCAAGGAGTCAGGAGTGGCACTGAAGCTTTCTTT.

The CDR3 coding sequence is TGTGCCAGCACCACGGGGTCAGGGGCTTACAATGAGCAGTTCTTC. This sequence encodes CASTTGSGAYNEQFF. The chain couples TRBV6-5 to TRBJ2-1; maybe TRBD1 (6 bases). CDR3 length: 15 amino acids. In germline, CDR1 is MNHEY, CDR2 SVGAGI. Trimming pared 7 bases from V and 4 bases from J, leaving 17 bases between.

This chain joins TRBV5-1 and TRBJ2-2, with unresolved D. Trimming took 0 bases from V and 6 from J, leaving 12 bases between them. There are 15 residues in the CDR3. CDR1 SGHRS and CDR2 YFSETQ come from the germline V gene. CDR3 region: CASSLEGYGPGELFF. CDR3 DNA sequence: TGCGCCAGCAGCTTGGAAGGGTATGGGCCCGGGGAGCTGTTTTTT.

The chain uses TRBV30 and TRBJ1-6; 8 bases align to TRBD1. With 0 bases clipped from V and 5 bases from J, the junction kept 3 bases outside the gene matches. This CDR3 is built from 15 residues. Germline V gene sequence: CDR1 GTSNPN, CDR2 SVGIG (reference sequence). This chain's CDR3 is CAWSVLTGDNSPLHF. In nucleotides, the CDR3 is TGTGCCTGGAGTGTATTGACAGGGGATAATTCACCCCTCCACTTT.

The chain carries TRBV28 and TRBJ2-5; D gene unclear. Looked up from germline, CDR1 is MDHEN and CDR2 is SYDVKM. V was cut by 3 bases and J by 7 bases, with 9 bases left in between. This CDR3 has 12 residues. The CDR3 bases are TGTGCCAGCAGTTTCGACGTCGGGACCCAGTACTTC. It translates to CASSFDVGTQYF.

The chain is built from TRBV19 and TRBJ1-4, with D unresolved. V was cut by 3 bases and J by 3 bases, with 11 bases left in between. There are 15 residues in the CDR3. CDR1 and CDR2 (germline): LNHDA, SQIVND (reference sequence). CDR3 DNA: TGTGCCAGTAGTATCGAAGGTCAGGCTAATGAAAAACTGTTTTTT. This sequence encodes CASSIEGQANEKLFF. The full variable domain, completed using reference TRBV19 and TRBJ1-4, is DGGITQSPKYLFRKEGQNVTLSCEQNLNHDAMYWYRQDPGQGLRLIYYSQIVNDFQKGDIAEGYSVSREKKESFPLTVTSAQKNPTAFYLCASSIEGQANEKLFFGSGTQLSVL.

The rearrangement links TRBV7-2 to TRBJ2-1; TRBD2 agrees at 13 bases. Losses at the gene ends were 3 bases for V and 9 bases for J; bases not matched to a gene: 11. This CDR3 spans 17 amino acids. Germline lookup yields CDR1 SGHTA and CDR2 FQGNSA. The CDR3 coding sequence is TGTGCCAGCAGCTTGGGTGGGACTAGCGGGACCCTAGGTGAGCAGTTCTTC. This encodes CASSLGGTSGTLGEQFF.

The chain carries TRBV18 and TRBJ2-1, with 8 bases identical to TRBD2. J gave up 4 bases and V 3 bases, and 5 bases lay outside the gene matches. The CDR3 is made up of 15 amino acids. Per the germline V gene, CDR1 is KGHSH and CDR2 is LQKENI. The CDR3 nucleotides read TGTGCCAGCTCACCCCGGACTAGCCTTTACAATGAGCAGTTCTTC. Translation gives CASSPRTSLYNEQFF.

V and J are TRBV6-1 and TRBJ1-1; D gene ambiguous. Germline V gives CDR1 MNHNS, CDR2 SASEGT. The germline V and J ends were trimmed by 6 bases and 3 bases, with 11 bases remaining between them. The CDR3 is 13 residues long. In DNA form, the CDR3 reads TGTGCCAGCAGACCAACAGTTGACACTGAAGCTTTCTTT. Translation: CASRPTVDTEAFF.

The chain is built from TRBV28 and TRBJ2-7; 8 bases match TRBD1. The CDR3 loop spans 12 amino acids. The junction had 9 bases not matched to a gene; V was cut back by 5 bases and J by 12 bases. The germline V gene has CDR1 MDHEN and CDR2 SYDVKM. CDR3 protein: CASSLRDRGTYF. The CDR3 DNA is TGTGCCAGCAGTCTCCGCGACAGGGGCACGTACTTC.

This clone was seen a handful of times. This chain joins TRBV14 and TRBJ1-1; D is unclear. The CDR3 runs 11 residues. The V end lost 5 bases, the J end lost 9 bases, and 10 bases lay between the germline ends. Germline CDR1 reads SGHDN; CDR2 reads FVKESK. This CDR3 reads CASSSGSKAFF. In nucleotides, the CDR3 is TGTGCCAGCAGCTCGGGGTCCAAAGCTTTCTTT.

The chain couples TRBV7-2 to TRBJ2-3; 11 nucleotides match TRBD2. Per the germline V gene, CDR1 is SGHTA and CDR2 is FQGNSA. CDR3 length equals 17 residues. With V trimmed by 1 base and J by 4 bases, 7 bases remained unmatched. CDR3 loop: CASSLGGSGRASDTQYF. DNA of the CDR3: TGTGCCAGCAGCTTAGGGGGTAGCGGGAGGGCTTCAGATACGCAGTATTTT.

J is TRBJ2-3 and V is TRBV7-6; D gene uncertain. The CDR3 is 15 amino acids. Per germline, CDR1 SGHVS and CDR2 FNYEAQ. The V and J ends lost 5 bases and 3 bases respectively, with 15 bases between them. CDR3 residues: CASSPGGRGTDTQYF. The DNA for the CDR3 is TGTGCCAGCAGCCCCGGTGGCCGCGGTACAGATACGCAGTATTTT.

The rearrangement joins TRBV28 to TRBJ2-3; D ambiguous. From germline, CDR1 is MDHEN and CDR2 SYDVKM. The CDR3 totals 12 residues. The V gene lost 6 bases and the J gene lost 4 bases, with 8 bases spanning the gap. CDR3: CASRFMADTQYF. Written as DNA, the CDR3 is TGTGCCAGCAGATTCATGGCAGATACGCAGTATTTT. The full variable domain, rest sourced from reference TRBV28 and TRBJ2-3, is DVKVTQSSRYLVKRTGEKVFLECVQDMDHENMFWYRQDPGLGLRLIYFSYDVKMKEKGDIPEGYSVSREKKERFSLILESASTNQTSMYLCASRFMADTQYFGPGTRLTVL.

The chain is built from TRBV7-7 and TRBJ2-1; the D gene is possibly TRBD1 (6 bases). Trimming cost V 1 base and J 4 bases, with 11 bases left between them. Germline loops: CDR1 SSHAT, CDR2 FNYEAQ (reference sequence). The CDR3 has 15 amino acids. The CDR3 here is CASSLEGGLYNEQFF. In nucleotides, the CDR3 is TGTGCCAGCAGCTTAGAAGGGGGTCTTTACAATGAGCAGTTCTTC.

The CDR3 here is CSVVSRLSDYEQYF. The CDR3 bases are TGCAGCGTTGTCTCCAGACTCTCAGACTACGAGCAGTACTTC. The gene calls are TRBV29-1 and TRBJ2-7; D not resolved. Germline CDR1 is SQVTM and CDR2 is ANQGSEA. CDR3 length: 14 amino acids. V was shortened by 4 bases and J by 3 bases, with 16 bases between the two germline ends.

The chain links TRBV5-1 to TRBJ1-4, with D possibly being TRBD1 (5 bases). CDR3 length equals 14 residues. Trimming left V 4 bases short and J 7 bases short, with 14 bases between. Germline-derived CDR1 and CDR2 are SGHRS and YFSETQ. CDR3 region: CASSGDSRAEKLFF. The CDR3 coding sequence is TGCGCCAGCAGCGGGGACTCCAGGGCTGAAAAACTGTTTTTT.